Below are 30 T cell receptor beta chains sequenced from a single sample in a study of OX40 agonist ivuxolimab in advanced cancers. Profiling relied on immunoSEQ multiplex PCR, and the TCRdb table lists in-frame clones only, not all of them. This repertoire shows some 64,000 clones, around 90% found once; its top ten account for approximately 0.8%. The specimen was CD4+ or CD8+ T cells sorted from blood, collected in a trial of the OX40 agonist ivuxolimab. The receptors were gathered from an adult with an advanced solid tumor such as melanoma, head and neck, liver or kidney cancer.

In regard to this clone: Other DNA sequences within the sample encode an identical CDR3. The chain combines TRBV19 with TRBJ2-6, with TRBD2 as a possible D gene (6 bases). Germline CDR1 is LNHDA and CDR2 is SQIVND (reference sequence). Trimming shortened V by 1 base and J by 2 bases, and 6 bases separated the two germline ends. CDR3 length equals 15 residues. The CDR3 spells CASSIGGAGANVLTF. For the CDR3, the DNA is TGTGCCAGTAGTATAGGGGGGGCTGGGGCCAACGTCCTGACTTTC.

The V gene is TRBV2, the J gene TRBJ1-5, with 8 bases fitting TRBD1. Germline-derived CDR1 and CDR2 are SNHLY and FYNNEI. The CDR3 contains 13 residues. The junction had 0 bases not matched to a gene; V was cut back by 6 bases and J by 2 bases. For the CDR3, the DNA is TGTGCCAGCAGGACAGGGGGCAATCAGCCCCAGCATTTT. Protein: CASRTGGNQPQHF.

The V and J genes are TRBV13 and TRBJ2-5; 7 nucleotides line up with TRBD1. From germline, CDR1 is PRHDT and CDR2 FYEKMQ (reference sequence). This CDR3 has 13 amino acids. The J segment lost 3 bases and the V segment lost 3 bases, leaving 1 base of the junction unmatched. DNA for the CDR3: TGTGCCAGCAGCTTCGGACAGGAAGAGACCCAGTACTTC. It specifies CASSFGQEETQYF.

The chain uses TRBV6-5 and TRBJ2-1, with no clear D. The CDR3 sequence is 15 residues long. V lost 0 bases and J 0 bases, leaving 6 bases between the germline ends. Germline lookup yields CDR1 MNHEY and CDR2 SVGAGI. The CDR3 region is CASSYSVDSYNEQFF. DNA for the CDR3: TGTGCCAGCAGTTACTCTGTTGACTCCTACAATGAGCAGTTCTTC.

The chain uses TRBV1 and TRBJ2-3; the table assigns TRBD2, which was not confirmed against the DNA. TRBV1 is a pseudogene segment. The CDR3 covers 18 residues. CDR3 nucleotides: TGCACCAGCAGCCAAGATCGGTATGGGACTAGACTCACAGATACGCAGTATTTT. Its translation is CTSSQDRYGTRLTDTQYF.

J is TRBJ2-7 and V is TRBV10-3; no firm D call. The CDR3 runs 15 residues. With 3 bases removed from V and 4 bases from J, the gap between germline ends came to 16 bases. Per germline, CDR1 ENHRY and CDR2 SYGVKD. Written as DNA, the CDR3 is TGTGCCATCAGTGATTACGGCGGATCAGCGTACGAGCAGTACTTC. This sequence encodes CAISDYGGSAYEQYF.

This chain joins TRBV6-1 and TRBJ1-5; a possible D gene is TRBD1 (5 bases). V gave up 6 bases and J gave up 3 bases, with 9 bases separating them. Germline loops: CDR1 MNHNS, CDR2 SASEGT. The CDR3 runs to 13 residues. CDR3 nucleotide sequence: TGTGCCAGCAGGGGACCGTTCAATCAGCCCCAGCATTTT. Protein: CASRGPFNQPQHF.

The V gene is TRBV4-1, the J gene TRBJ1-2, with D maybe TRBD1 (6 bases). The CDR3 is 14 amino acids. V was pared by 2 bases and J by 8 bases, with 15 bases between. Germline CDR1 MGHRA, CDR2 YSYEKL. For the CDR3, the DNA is TGCGCCAGCAGCCAAACGCACAGGGTAGAAGGCTACACCTTC. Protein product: CASSQTHRVEGYTF.

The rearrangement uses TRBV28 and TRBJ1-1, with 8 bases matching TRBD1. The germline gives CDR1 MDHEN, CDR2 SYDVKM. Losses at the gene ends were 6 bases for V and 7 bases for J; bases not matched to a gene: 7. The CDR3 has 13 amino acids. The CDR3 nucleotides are TGTGCCAGCAGCCCCAGGGGGCTGAATGAAGCTTTCTTT. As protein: CASSPRGLNEAFF. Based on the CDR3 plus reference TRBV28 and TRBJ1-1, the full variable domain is DVKVTQSSRYLVKRTGEKVFLECVQDMDHENMFWYRQDPGLGLRLIYFSYDVKMKEKGDIPEGYSVSREKKERFSLILESASTNQTSMYLCASSPRGLNEAFFGQGTRLTVV.

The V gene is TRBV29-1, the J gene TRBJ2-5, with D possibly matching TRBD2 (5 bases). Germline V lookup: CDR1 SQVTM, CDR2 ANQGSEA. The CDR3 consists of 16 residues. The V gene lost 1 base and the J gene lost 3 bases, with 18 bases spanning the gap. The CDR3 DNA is TGCAGCGTTGAAGGGTTCGGAGAGGGTCCGAAAGAGACCCAGTACTTC. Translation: CSVEGFGEGPKETQYF.

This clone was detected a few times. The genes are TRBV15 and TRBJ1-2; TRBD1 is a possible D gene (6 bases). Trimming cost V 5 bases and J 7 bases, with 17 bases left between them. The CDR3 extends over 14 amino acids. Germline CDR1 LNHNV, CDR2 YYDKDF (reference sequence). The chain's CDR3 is CATSDGGAGSGYTF. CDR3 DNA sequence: TGTGCCACCAGCGACGGGGGGGCAGGGTCTGGCTACACCTTC.

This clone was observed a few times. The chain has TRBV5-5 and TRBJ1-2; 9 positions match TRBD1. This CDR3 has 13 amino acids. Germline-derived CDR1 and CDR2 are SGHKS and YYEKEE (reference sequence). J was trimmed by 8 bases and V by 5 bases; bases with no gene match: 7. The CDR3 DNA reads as TGTGCCAGCAGGGGGACAGGGTTCGGAGGCTACACCTTC. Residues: CASRGTGFGGYTF. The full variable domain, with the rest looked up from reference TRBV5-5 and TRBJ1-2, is DAGVTQSPTHLIKTRGQQVTLRCSPISGHKSVSWYQQVLGQGPQFIFQYYEKEERGRGNFPDRFSARQFPNYSSELNVNALLLGDSALYLCASRGTGFGGYTFGSGTRLTVV.

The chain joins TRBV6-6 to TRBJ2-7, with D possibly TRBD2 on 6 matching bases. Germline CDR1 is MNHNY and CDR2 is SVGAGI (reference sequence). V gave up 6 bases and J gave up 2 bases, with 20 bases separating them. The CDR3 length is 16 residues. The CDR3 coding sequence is TGTGCCAGCAGCGGCCTTCTACCGGGAGCACCCTACGAGCAGTACTTC. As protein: CASSGLLPGAPYEQYF.

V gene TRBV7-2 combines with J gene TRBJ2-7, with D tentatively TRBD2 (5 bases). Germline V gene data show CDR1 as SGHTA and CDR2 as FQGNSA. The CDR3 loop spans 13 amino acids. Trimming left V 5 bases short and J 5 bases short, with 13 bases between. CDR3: CASSPLGRDEQYF. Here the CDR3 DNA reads TGTGCCAGCAGCCCACTAGGAAGGGACGAGCAGTACTTC. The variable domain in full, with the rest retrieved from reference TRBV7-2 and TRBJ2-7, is GAGVSQSPSNKVTEKGKDVELRCDPISGHTALYWYRQSLGQGLEFLIYFQGNSAPDKSGLPSDRFSAERTGGSVSTLTIQRTQQEDSAVYLCASSPLGRDEQYFGPGTRLTVT.

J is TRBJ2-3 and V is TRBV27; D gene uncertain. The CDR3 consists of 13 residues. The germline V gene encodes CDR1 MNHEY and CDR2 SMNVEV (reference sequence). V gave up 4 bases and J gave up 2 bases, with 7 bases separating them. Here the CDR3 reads CASSSYLTDTQYF. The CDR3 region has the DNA TGTGCCAGCAGTTCTTACCTCACAGATACGCAGTATTTT.

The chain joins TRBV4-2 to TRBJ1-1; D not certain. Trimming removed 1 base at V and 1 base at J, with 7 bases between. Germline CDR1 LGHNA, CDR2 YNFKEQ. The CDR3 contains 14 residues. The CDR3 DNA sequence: TGTGCCAGCAGCCAAGTTGACGGGAACACTGAAGCTTTCTTT. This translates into CASSQVDGNTEAFF.

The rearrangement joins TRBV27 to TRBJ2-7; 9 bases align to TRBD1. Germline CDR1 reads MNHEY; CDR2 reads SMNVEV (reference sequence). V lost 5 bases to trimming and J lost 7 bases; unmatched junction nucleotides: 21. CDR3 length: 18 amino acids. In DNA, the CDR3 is TGTGCCAGCAGTCCTGCGCTCTCCTCCGGGACAGGGTTTGGGGAGCAGTACTTC. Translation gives CASSPALSSGTGFGEQYF.

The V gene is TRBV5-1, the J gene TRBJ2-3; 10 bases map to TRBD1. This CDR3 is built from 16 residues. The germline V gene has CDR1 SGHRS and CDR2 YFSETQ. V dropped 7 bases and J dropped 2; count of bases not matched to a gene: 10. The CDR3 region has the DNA TGCGCCAGCGCCCCTTCTGGGACAGGGGCCACAGATACGCAGTATTTT. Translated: CASAPSGTGATDTQYF.

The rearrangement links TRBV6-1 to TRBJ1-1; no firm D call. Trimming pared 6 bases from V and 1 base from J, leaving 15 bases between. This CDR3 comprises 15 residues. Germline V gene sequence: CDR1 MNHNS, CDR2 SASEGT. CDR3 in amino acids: CASRPIRGGNTEAFF. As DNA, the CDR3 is TGTGCCAGCAGACCCATCCGAGGAGGGAACACTGAAGCTTTCTTT.

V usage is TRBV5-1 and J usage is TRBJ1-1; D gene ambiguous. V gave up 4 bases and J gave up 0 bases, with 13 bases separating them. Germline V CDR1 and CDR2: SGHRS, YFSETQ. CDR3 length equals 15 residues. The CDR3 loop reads CASSPLSDLNTEAFF. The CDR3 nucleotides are TGCGCCAGCAGCCCCCTTTCGGACTTGAACACTGAAGCTTTCTTT. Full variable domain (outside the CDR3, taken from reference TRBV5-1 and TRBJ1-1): KAGVTQTPRYLIKTRGQQVTLSCSPISGHRSVSWYQQTPGQGLQFLFEYFSETQRNKGNFPGRFSGRQFSNSRSEMNVSTLELGDSALYLCASSPLSDLNTEAFFGQGTRLTVV.

This CDR3 reads CAISEGGSREKLFF. The CDR3 DNA reads TGTGCCATCAGTGAGGGGGGGTCTCGAGAAAAACTGTTTTTT. This chain connects TRBV10-3 to TRBJ1-4; tentative D call: TRBD1 (5 bases). Deletions cut 2 bases from V and 8 bases from J, with 12 bases between. The length of the CDR3 is 14 residues. CDR1 is ENHRY, CDR2 SYGVKD, per germline.

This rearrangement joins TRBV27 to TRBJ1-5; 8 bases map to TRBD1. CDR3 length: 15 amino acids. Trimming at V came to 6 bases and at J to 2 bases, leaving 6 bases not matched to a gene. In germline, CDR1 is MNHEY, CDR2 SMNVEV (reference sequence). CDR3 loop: CASSLGQGGNQPQHF. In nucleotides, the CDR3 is TGTGCCAGCAGCCTAGGACAGGGAGGCAATCAGCCCCAGCATTTT.

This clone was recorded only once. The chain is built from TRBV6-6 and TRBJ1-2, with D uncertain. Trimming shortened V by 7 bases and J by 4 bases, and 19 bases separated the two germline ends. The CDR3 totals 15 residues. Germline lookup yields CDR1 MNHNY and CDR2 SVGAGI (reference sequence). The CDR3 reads CASTDRADYLYGYTF. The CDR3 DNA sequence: TGTGCCAGCACCGACCGGGCCGACTATCTCTATGGCTACACCTTC.

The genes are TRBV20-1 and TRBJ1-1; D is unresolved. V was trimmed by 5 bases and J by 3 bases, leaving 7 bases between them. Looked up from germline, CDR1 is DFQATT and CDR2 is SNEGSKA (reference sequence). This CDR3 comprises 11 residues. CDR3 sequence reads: CSALTDTEAFF. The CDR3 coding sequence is TGCAGTGCTCTTACTGACACTGAAGCTTTCTTT.

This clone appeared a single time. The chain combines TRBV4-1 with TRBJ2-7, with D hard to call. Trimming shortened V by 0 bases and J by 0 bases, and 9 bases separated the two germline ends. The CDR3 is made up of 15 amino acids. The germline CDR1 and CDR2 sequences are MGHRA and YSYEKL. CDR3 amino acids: CASSQDLHSSYEQYF. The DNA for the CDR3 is TGCGCCAGCAGCCAAGATCTTCACAGCTCCTACGAGCAGTACTTC.

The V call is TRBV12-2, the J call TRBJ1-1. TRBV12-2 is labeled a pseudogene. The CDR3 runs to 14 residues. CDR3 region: CASRSYWVYTEAFF. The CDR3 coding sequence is TGTGCAAGTCGAAGTTACTGGGTTTACACTGAAGCTTTCTTT.

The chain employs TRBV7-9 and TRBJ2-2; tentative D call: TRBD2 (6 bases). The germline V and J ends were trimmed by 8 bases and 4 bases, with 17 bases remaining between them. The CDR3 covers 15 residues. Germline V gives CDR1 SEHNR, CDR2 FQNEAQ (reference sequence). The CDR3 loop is CASLQGGRVTGELFF. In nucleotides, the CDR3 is TGTGCCAGCCTCCAGGGAGGAAGGGTCACCGGGGAGCTGTTTTTT. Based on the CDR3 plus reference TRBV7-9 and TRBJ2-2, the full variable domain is DTGVSQNPRHKITKRGQNVTFRCDPISEHNRLYWYRQTLGQGPEFLTYFQNEAQLEKSRLLSDRFSAERPKGSFSTLEIQRTEQGDSAMYLCASLQGGRVTGELFFGEGSRLTVL.

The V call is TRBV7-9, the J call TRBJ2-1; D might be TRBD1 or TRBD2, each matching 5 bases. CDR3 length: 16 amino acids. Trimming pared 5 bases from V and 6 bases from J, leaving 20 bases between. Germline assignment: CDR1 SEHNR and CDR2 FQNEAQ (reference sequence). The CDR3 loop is CASSVNKRSGGNEQFF. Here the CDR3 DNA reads TGTGCCAGCAGCGTAAACAAAAGGTCTGGGGGCAATGAGCAGTTCTTC.

The CDR3 DNA reads as TGTGCCAGCAGCCCCACGGGCCAAGAGACCCAGTACTTC. This codes for CASSPTGQETQYF. J is TRBJ2-5 and V is TRBV7-8; D is unclear. Germline V lookup: CDR1 SGHVS, CDR2 FQNEAQ. CDR3 length: 13 residues. The V end was cut by 5 bases, the J end by 1 base, with 8 bases between.

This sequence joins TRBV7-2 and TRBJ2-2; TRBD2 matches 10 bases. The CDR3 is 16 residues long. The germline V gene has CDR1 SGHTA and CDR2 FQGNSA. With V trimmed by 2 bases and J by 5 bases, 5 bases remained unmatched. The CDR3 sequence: CASSLKAGGHTGELFF. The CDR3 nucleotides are TGTGCCAGCAGCTTAAAAGCGGGAGGGCATACCGGGGAGCTGTTTTTT. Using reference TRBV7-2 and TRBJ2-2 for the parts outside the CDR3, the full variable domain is GAGVSQSPSNKVTEKGKDVELRCDPISGHTALYWYRQSLGQGLEFLIYFQGNSAPDKSGLPSDRFSAERTGGSVSTLTIQRTQQEDSAVYLCASSLKAGGHTGELFFGEGSRLTVL.